Following are 5 T cell receptor beta chains from one sample sequenced in a study of T cell responses to AZD1222 COVID-19 vaccine. Some clones are missing from TCRdb's copy, which holds only in-frame ones; the method was immunoSEQ multiplex PCR. The sample has 150,000 to 180,000 clones; roughly nine tenths are singletons. This material consisted of peripheral blood, taken after recovery from COVID-19. The receptor set was obtained from an adult who had recovered from COVID-19.

The chain recombines TRBV27 with TRBJ1-2; TRBD1 is a possible D gene (5 bases). Deletions cut 5 bases from V and 4 bases from J, with 11 bases between. The CDR3 is 13 amino acids. Germline V lookup: CDR1 MNHEY, CDR2 SMNVEV (reference sequence). CDR3 DNA: TGTGCCAGCAGTACGCTAGACAGCTATGGCTACACCTTC. This translates into CASSTLDSYGYTF.

This chain joins TRBV2 and TRBJ1-1; D not certain. This CDR3 is built from 14 residues. Germline V gives CDR1 SNHLY, CDR2 FYNNEI. The ends were cut back, 8 bases at V and 1 base at J, with 14 bases in the middle. CDR3 DNA sequence: TGTGCCAGCCCACGCGGCAGGACGAACACTGAAGCTTTCTTT. This codes for CASPRGRTNTEAFF. The full variable domain, rest sourced from reference TRBV2 and TRBJ1-1, is EPEVTQTPSHQVTQMGQEVILRCVPISNHLYFYWYRQILGQKVEFLVSFYNNEISEKSEIFDDQFSVERPDGSNFTLKIRSTKLEDSAMYFCASPRGRTNTEAFFGQGTRLTVV.

This rearrangement joins TRBV12-5 to TRBJ1-1, with unresolved D. The CDR3 covers 13 residues. CDR1 and CDR2 from the germline V gene are LGHNT and FRNRAP. V was shortened by 1 base and J by 5 bases, with 8 bases between the two germline ends. The CDR3: CASGLEVGTEAFF. The CDR3, as DNA: TGTGCTAGTGGTTTGGAGGTAGGGACTGAAGCTTTCTTT.

This sequence joins TRBV2 and TRBJ1-2; no reliable D call. Per the germline V gene, CDR1 is SNHLY and CDR2 is FYNNEI. CDR3 length: 11 amino acids. V lost 9 bases and J 3 bases, leaving 8 bases between the germline ends. The CDR3 nucleotides read TGTGCCAGTTCCCCATACTATGGCTACACCTTC. This translates into CASSPYYGYTF.

V usage is TRBV6-2 or TRBV6-3 and J usage is TRBJ2-5, with TRBD2 matching over 7 bases. Per the germline V gene, CDR1 is MNHEY and CDR2 is SVGEGT. There are 14 residues in the CDR3. V shed 5 bases, J shed 2 bases, and the junction held 5 bases outside the gene matches. The CDR3 region is CASSPAGFQETQYF. The CDR3, as DNA: TGTGCCAGCAGTCCAGCGGGATTTCAAGAGACCCAGTACTTC.